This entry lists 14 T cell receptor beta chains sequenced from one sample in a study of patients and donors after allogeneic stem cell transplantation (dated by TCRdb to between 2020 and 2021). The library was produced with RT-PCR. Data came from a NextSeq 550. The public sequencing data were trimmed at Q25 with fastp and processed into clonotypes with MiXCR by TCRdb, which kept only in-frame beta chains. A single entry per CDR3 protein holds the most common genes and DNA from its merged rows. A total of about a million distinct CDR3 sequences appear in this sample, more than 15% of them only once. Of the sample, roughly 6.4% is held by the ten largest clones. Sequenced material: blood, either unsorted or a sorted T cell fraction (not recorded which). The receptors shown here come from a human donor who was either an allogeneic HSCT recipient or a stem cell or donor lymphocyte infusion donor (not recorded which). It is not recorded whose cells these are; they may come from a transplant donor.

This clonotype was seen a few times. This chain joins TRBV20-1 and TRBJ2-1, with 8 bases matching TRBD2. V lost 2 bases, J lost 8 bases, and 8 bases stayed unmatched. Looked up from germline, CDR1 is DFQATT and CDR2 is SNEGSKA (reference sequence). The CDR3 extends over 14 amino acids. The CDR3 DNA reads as TGCAGTGCTAGATGGGCGGGGGGAACCGATGAGCAGTTCTTC. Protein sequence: CSARWAGGTDEQFF.

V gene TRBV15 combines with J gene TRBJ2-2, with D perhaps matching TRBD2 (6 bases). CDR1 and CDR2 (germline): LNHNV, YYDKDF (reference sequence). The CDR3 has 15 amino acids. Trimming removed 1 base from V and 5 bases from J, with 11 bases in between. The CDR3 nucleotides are TGTGCCACCAGCAGAGCTAGTCGGGGGACCGGGGAGCTGTTTTTT. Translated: CATSRASRGTGELFF.

The CDR3 loop reads CASSPRLFTDTQYF. The CDR3 DNA follows: TGTGCCAGCAGCCCGAGACTGTTCACAGATACGCAGTATTTT. The chain is built from TRBV5-5 and TRBJ2-3; D gene unclear. Germline values: CDR1 SGHKS, CDR2 YYEKEE (reference sequence). The CDR3 is 14 amino acids. Trimming took 4 bases from V and 2 from J, leaving 11 bases between them. The variable domain in full, completed from reference TRBV5-5 and TRBJ2-3, reads DAGVTQSPTHLIKTRGQQVTLRCSPISGHKSVSWYQQVLGQGPQFIFQYYEKEERGRGNFPDRFSARQFPNYSSELNVNALLLGDSALYLCASSPRLFTDTQYFGPGTRLTVL.

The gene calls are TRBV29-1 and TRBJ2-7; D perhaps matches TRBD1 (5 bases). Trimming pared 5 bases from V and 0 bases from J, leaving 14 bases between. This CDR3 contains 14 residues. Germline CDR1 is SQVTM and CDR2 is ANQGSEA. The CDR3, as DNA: TGCAGCGTTAGAAGCGTGCAGGGCTCCTACGAGCAGTACTTC. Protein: CSVRSVQGSYEQYF.

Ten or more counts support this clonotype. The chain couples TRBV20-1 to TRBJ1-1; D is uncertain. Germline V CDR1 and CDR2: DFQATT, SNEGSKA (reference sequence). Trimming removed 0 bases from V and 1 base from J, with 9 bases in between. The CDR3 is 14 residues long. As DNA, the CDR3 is TGCAGTGCTAGAGAAATCCAAAAGAACACTGAAGCTTTCTTT. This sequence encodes CSAREIQKNTEAFF.

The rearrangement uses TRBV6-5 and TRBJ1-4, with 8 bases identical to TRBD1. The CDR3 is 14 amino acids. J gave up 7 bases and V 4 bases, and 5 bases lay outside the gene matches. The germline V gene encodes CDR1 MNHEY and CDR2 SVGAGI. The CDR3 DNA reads TGTGCCAGCAGTTTTGGACAGGGAGGTGAAAAACTGTTTTTT. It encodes CASSFGQGGEKLFF.

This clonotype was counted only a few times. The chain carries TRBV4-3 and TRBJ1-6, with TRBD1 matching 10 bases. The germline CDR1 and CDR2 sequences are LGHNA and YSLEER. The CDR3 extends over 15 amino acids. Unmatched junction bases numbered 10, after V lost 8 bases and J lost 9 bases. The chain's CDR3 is CASGRDRGRFSPLHF. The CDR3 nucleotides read TGCGCCAGCGGTCGTGACAGGGGGCGGTTTTCACCCCTCCACTTT.

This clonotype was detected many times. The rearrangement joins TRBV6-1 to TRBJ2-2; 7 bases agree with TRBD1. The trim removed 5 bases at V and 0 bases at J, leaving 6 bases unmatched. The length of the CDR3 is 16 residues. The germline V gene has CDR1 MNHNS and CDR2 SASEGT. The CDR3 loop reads CASSPGQRTNTGELFF. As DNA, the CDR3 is TGTGCCAGCAGTCCGGGACAGCGAACGAACACCGGGGAGCTGTTTTTT.

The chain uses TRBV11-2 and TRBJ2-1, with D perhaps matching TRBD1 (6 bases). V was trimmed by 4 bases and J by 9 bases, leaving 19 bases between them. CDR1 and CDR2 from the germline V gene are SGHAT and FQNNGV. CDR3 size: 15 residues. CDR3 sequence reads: CASSSAGGGGSEQFF. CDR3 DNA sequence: TGTGCCAGCAGCTCAGCTGGCGGTGGGGGCTCTGAGCAGTTCTTC.

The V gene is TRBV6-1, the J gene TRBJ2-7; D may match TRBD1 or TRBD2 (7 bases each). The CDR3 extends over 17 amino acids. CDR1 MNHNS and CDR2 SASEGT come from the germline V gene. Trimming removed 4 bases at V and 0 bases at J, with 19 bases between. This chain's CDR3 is CASSARAGRGPSYEQYF. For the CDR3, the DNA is TGTGCCAGCAGTGCCCGAGCAGGGAGGGGGCCCTCCTACGAGCAGTACTTC.

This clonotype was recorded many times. This CDR3 is CASSLKGGNQPQHF. The CDR3 DNA reads TGTGCCAGCAGTTTAAAGGGGGGTAATCAGCCCCAGCATTTT. V gene TRBV5-5 combines with J gene TRBJ1-5, with D tentatively TRBD1 (6 bases). The CDR3 has 14 amino acids. Germline V gene data show CDR1 as SGHKS and CDR2 as YYEKEE (reference sequence). With 5 bases removed from V and 4 bases from J, the gap between germline ends came to 13 bases.

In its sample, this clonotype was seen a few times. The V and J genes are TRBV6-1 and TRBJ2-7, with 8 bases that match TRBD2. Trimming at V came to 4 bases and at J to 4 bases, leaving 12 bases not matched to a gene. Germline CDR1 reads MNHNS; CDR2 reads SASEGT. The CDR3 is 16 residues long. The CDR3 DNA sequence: TGTGCCAGCAGTGCCTTCCCGGGACTAGGGACTTACGAGCAGTACTTC. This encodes CASSAFPGLGTYEQYF.

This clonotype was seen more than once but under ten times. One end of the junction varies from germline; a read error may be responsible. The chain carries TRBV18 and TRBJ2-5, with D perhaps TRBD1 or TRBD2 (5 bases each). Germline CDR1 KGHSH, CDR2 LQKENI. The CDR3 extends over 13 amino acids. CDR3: CASSPGTQGTQYF. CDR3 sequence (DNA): TGTGCCAGCTCACCAGGGACGCAAGGGACCCAGTACTTC.

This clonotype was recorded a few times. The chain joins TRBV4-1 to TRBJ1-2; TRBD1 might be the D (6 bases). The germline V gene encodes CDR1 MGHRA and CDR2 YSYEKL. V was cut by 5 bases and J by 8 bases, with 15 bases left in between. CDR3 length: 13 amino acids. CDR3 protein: CASSMDSVGGYTF. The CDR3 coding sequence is TGCGCCAGCAGCATGGACAGCGTGGGGGGCTACACCTTC.